This T cell receptor (beta chain) was retrieved from a study of STAT5B mutations in CD4+ large granular lymphocyte leukemia. In the study overall: Healthy donors showed HLA-associated enrichment of the CDR3 'QG' motif.

The authors' processing: Productive clonotypes were detectable down to 2.59 x 10-5 frequency. The protocol was immunoSEQ multiplex PCR, while the TCRdb copy is restricted to in-frame clones and leaves out a portion. From that table come the V and J calls and clone size; the DNA was used to work out D and trimming. The data contain 30,000 to 40,000 clones, approximately 88% of them seen just once; the ten biggest clones take up about 0.91%. Germline V gene data show CDR1 as MNHNY and CDR2 as SVGAGI (reference sequence). The CDR3 totals 14 residues. Trimming cost V 5 bases and J 4 bases, with 14 bases left between them. Worth noting for this clone: Its antigen is currently unknown.

Points from the study as a whole: 8/27 top patient clones versus 2/35 control clones were TRBV06-family. Patient CD4-sorted repertoires stayed more clonal than healthy ones after leukemic-clone removal.

The sequenced sample consisted of CD4+ T cells from blood buffy coats. The source is a human donor in good health. The genes are TRBV6-6 and TRBJ1-1, with D possibly being TRBD1 (5 bases). The CDR3 region is CASSTEPGGTEAFF. The CDR3 DNA reads as TGTGCCAGCAGTACTGAGCCGGGGGGCACTGAAGCTTTCTTT.